A single sample gave rise to the 7 T cell receptor beta chains below, sequenced in a study of shared clonotypes between healthy human individuals. Terminally differentiated effector memory CD45RA+ cells were excluded by CCR7 positive selection of CD45RO-negative cells. Measured with immunoSEQ multiplex PCR; TCRdb has only the in-frame clones, and not every one. The sample has about 2 million clones, roughly 95% seen once. The sample consisted of naive CD8+ T cells sorted from blood. The receptors stem from a man aged 18 to 30 in good health.

This clone was observed once. The chain joins TRBV4-1 to TRBJ1-6; D is ambiguous. Deletions cut 1 base from V and 4 bases from J, with 8 bases between. The germline V gene encodes CDR1 MGHRA and CDR2 YSYEKL. This CDR3 has 15 amino acids. The CDR3 region is CASSQGWGYNSPLHF. CDR3 DNA: TGCGCCAGCAGCCAAGGATGGGGTTATAATTCACCCCTCCACTTT.

A remark on this clone: With a much larger clone just one base away, this may be a read error. The chain employs TRBV5-6 and TRBJ1-2; 7 bases map to TRBD1. J gave up 2 bases and V 2 bases, and 3 bases lay outside the gene matches. This CDR3 is built from 14 residues. Germline-derived CDR1 and CDR2 are SGHDT and YYEEEE. CDR3 DNA: TGTGCCAGCAGCTTTGAGGGGGCGAACTATGGCTACACCTTC. It encodes CASSFEGANYGYTF.

This chain links TRBV7-2 with TRBJ1-2; possible D gene TRBD1, 5 bases. CDR3 length: 13 amino acids. Trimming took 1 base from V and 6 from J, leaving 9 bases between them. Germline V gene data show CDR1 as SGHTA and CDR2 as FQGNSA. The CDR3 DNA reads as TGTGCCAGCAGCTTAGGTAGGGGAGATGGCTACACCTTC. Encoded protein: CASSLGRGDGYTF.

The V call is TRBV7-9, the J call TRBJ1-1; D might be TRBD1 (6 bases). Germline V gives CDR1 SEHNR, CDR2 FQNEAQ (reference sequence). The CDR3 consists of 16 residues. Trimming took off 1 base at V and 5 bases at J, with 17 bases between the two ends. CDR3 region: CASSLVWGAVGTEAFF. In DNA, the CDR3 is TGTGCCAGCAGCTTAGTCTGGGGGGCGGTGGGTACTGAAGCTTTCTTT. Together with reference TRBV7-9 and TRBJ1-1, the CDR3 gives the full variable domain: DTGVSQNPRHKITKRGQNVTFRCDPISEHNRLYWYRQTLGQGPEFLTYFQNEAQLEKSRLLSDRFSAERPKGSFSTLEIQRTEQGDSAMYLCASSLVWGAVGTEAFFGQGTRLTVV.

The chain joins TRBV29-1 to TRBJ2-1; 10 bases fit TRBD2. The ends lost 3 bases at V and 1 base at J; junction bases unmatched: 3. This CDR3 has 15 residues. Germline V CDR1 and CDR2: SQVTM, ANQGSEA. The CDR3 is CSVEALAGSYNEQFF. CDR3 sequence (DNA): TGCAGCGTTGAGGCACTAGCGGGGTCCTACAATGAGCAGTTCTTC.

The chain uses TRBV4-1 and TRBJ2-7, with D tentatively TRBD1 (5 bases). V was trimmed by 4 bases and J by 1 base, leaving 11 bases between them. Germline V CDR1 and CDR2: MGHRA, YSYEKL. The CDR3 runs 14 residues. CDR3: CASSLSRDSYEQYF. CDR3 nucleotides: TGCGCCAGCAGCCTTTCCAGGGATTCCTACGAGCAGTACTTC.

This clone appeared once. Its ends do not fully match the called genes, so a read error is possible. This chain connects TRBV7-7 to TRBJ2-5; D is tentatively TRBD1 or TRBD2 (6 bases each). CDR3 length: 15 residues. Germline loops: CDR1 SSHAT, CDR2 FNYEAQ (reference sequence). The CDR3 here is CASSLITGGEETQYF. The CDR3 bases are TGTGCTAGCAGCTTAATAACCGGGGGCGAGGAGACCCAGTACTTC.